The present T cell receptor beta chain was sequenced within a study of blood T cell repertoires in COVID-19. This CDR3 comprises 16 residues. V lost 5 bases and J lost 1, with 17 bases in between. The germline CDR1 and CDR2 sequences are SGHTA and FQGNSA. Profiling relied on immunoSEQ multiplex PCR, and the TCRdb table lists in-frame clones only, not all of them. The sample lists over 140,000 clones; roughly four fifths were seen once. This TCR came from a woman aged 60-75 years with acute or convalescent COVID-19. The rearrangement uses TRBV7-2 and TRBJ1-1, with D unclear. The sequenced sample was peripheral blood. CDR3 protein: CASSPSILRQNTEAFF. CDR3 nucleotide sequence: TGTGCCAGCAGCCCTAGCATCCTTCGACAGAACACTGAAGCTTTCTTT.